Presented here are 20 T cell receptor beta chains from one specimen sequenced in a study of T cells in Graves' hyperthyroidism and ophthalmopathy. Amplification of TCR beta CDR3 regions was performed using RNA transcripts as template. HTBI primers were the set used in a first-round RT-PCR of the TCR CDR3. One entry per CDR3 protein results from TCRdb running MiXCR on the multiplex PCR reads. The data show roughly 200,000 distinct CDR3 sequences, less than 20% seen once. What was sequenced was blood. Every receptor here comes from a woman aged 45-65 years with Graves' hyperthyroidism.

The rearrangement joins TRBV20-1 to TRBJ2-2, with a tentative D call TRBD1 (6 bases). The length of the CDR3 is 13 residues. Trimming stripped 4 bases from V and 4 bases from J, with 10 bases between. In germline, CDR1 is DFQATT, CDR2 SNEGSKA (reference sequence). CDR3 in amino acids: CSAINRVTGELFF. As DNA, the CDR3 is TGCAGTGCTATAAACAGGGTCACCGGGGAGCTGTTTTTT.

The chain uses TRBV7-9 and TRBJ2-3; no firm D call. CDR1 is SEHNR, CDR2 FQNEAQ, per germline (reference sequence). This CDR3 is built from 13 residues. The V end was cut by 6 bases, the J end by 2 bases, with 9 bases between. This CDR3 reads CASRQPVTDTQYF. The CDR3 DNA reads TGTGCCAGCAGACAACCGGTCACAGATACGCAGTATTTT.

This clonotype was counted many times. V usage is TRBV20-1 and J usage is TRBJ2-7, with D perhaps being TRBD1 or TRBD2 (5 bases each). The germline V gene has CDR1 DFQATT and CDR2 SNEGSKA (reference sequence). This CDR3 has 13 amino acids. Trimming took 2 bases from V and 4 from J, leaving 12 bases between them. The CDR3 loop reads CSARPDTRYEQYF. The CDR3 bases are TGCAGTGCTAGACCGGACACTAGGTACGAGCAGTACTTC.

This clonotype appeared many times. This chain links TRBV20-1 with TRBJ2-7, with D perhaps matching TRBD1 or TRBD2 (5 bases each). Trimming removed 4 bases at V and 4 bases at J, with 17 bases between. Germline lookup yields CDR1 DFQATT and CDR2 SNEGSKA (reference sequence). This CDR3 is built from 14 residues. This CDR3 is CSATTGTSAYEQYF. CDR3 sequence (DNA): TGCAGTGCTACGACCGGGACCAGTGCTTACGAGCAGTACTTC.

This clonotype was counted between two and nine times. This chain uses TRBV5-4 with TRBJ2-1, with D perhaps TRBD2 (6 bases). The ends were cut back, 2 bases at V and 6 bases at J, with 12 bases in the middle. The CDR3 covers 14 residues. CDR1 and CDR2 (germline): SGHNT, YYREEE (reference sequence). The CDR3: CASSLTGDPNEQFF. In DNA form, the CDR3 reads TGTGCCAGCAGCTTAACGGGGGACCCCAATGAGCAGTTCTTC.

This clonotype was observed many times. V is TRBV7-9 and J is TRBJ2-1; no firm D call. CDR3 length: 10 amino acids. Trimming stripped 8 bases from V and 13 bases from J, with 12 bases between. Germline CDR1 is SEHNR and CDR2 is FQNEAQ (reference sequence). CDR3 nucleotides: TGTGCCAGCTCAGTTGATGTACAGTTCTTC. The encoded protein is CASSVDVQFF.

This clonotype was recorded at least ten times. This chain links TRBV12-3 or TRBV12-4 with TRBJ2-7; TRBD1 agrees at 7 bases. Trimming took 7 bases from V and 6 from J; bases not matched to a gene: 12. The CDR3 has 14 residues. CDR3 in amino acids: CASTWTGRVREQYF. The CDR3 region has the DNA TGTGCCAGCACTTGGACAGGACGCGTCCGCGAGCAGTACTTC.

This clonotype was counted many times. The chain carries TRBV28 and TRBJ1-1; tentatively, D is TRBD1 (6 bases). Deletions cut 8 bases from V and 5 bases from J, with 18 bases between. The CDR3 spans 14 residues. CDR1 MDHEN and CDR2 SYDVKM come from the germline V gene. CDR3 DNA sequence: TGTGCCAGCGATCCGGGACAACAAGAGACTGAAGCTTTCTTT. It specifies CASDPGQQETEAFF.

This clonotype was counted many times. V is TRBV2 and J is TRBJ1-5; 11 bases fit TRBD1. Unmatched junction bases numbered 10, after V lost 8 bases and J lost 7 bases. The CDR3 contains 15 residues. Germline-derived CDR1 and CDR2 are SNHLY and FYNNEI. CDR3 region: CASVPSGTGGQPQHF. The CDR3 nucleotides read TGTGCCAGCGTCCCTTCCGGGACAGGGGGACAGCCCCAGCATTTT.

This clonotype was seen more than once but under ten times. Germline is not matched at one junction end, which may reflect a read error. The J gene is TRBJ2-2, the V gene TRBV5-1; 7 bases match TRBD1. The CDR3 length is 15 residues. Germline V gene data show CDR1 as SGHRS and CDR2 as YFSETQ. CDR3: CASSRQGMNTGELFF. DNA of the CDR3: TGTGCCAGCAGCCGACAGGGAATGAACACCGGGGAGCTGTTTTTT.

The sample holds many counts of this clonotype. The chain joins TRBV5-1 to TRBJ2-7, with a weak D call TRBD2 (6 bases). Germline V lookup: CDR1 SGHRS, CDR2 YFSETQ. The CDR3 spans 13 residues. The ends were cut back, 3 bases at V and 2 bases at J, with 9 bases in the middle. In nucleotides, the CDR3 is TGCGCCAGCAGCTGGGACTCGACCTACGAGCAGTACTTC. This translates into CASSWDSTYEQYF.

This clonotype was seen at least ten times. This chain links TRBV28 with TRBJ1-1, with D unresolved. The V gene lost 5 bases and the J gene lost 2 bases, with 9 bases spanning the gap. CDR3 length: 13 residues. Per the germline V gene, CDR1 is MDHEN and CDR2 is SYDVKM. The CDR3 sequence: CASSRSQNTEAFF. CDR3 in DNA: TGTGCCAGCAGTCGCTCCCAAAACACTGAAGCTTTCTTT.

This clonotype was observed many times. CDR3 nucleotide sequence: TGTGCCAGCAGCCTCGGGACAGCAAACGAGTATGGCTACACCTTC. Amino acids: CASSLGTANEYGYTF. The chain combines TRBV7-9 with TRBJ1-2; TRBD1 aligns across 7 bases. Per the germline V gene, CDR1 is SEHNR and CDR2 is FQNEAQ (reference sequence). J gave up 5 bases and V 5 bases, and 11 bases lay outside the gene matches. This CDR3 is 15 amino acids long.

This clonotype was recorded many times. The chain combines TRBV27 with TRBJ1-6; no clear D. Trimming removed 6 bases from V and 4 bases from J, with 13 bases in between. The CDR3 totals 15 residues. Germline CDR1 is MNHEY and CDR2 is SMNVEV (reference sequence). The CDR3 here is CASRSTETYNSPLHF. The CDR3 bases are TGTGCCAGCAGATCGACCGAAACGTATAATTCACCCCTCCACTTT.

This clonotype was counted many times. The CDR3 nucleotides are TGCAGTGCTAGTGGGGGGATAATCATGAACACTGAAGCTTTCTTT. Translating it yields CSASGGIIMNTEAFF. The V call is TRBV20-1, the J call TRBJ1-1, with D possibly matching TRBD1 (5 bases). CDR3 size: 15 residues. CDR1 DFQATT and CDR2 SNEGSKA come from the germline V gene (reference sequence). The germline V and J ends were trimmed by 3 bases and 0 bases, with 14 bases remaining between them.

This clonotype was observed at least ten times. V is TRBV27 and J is TRBJ2-7; no clear D gene. The CDR3 is made up of 13 amino acids. From germline, CDR1 is MNHEY and CDR2 SMNVEV (reference sequence). The ends were cut back, 5 bases at V and 5 bases at J, with 13 bases in the middle. In DNA form, the CDR3 reads TGTGCCAGCAGTCTTCGACGTCAGGACGAGCAGTACTTC. Protein product: CASSLRRQDEQYF.

The rearrangement joins TRBV7-2 to TRBJ2-1; maybe TRBD2 (5 bases). The CDR3 sequence is 16 residues long. Germline CDR1 is SGHTA and CDR2 is FQGNSA. V was clipped by 0 bases and J by 0 bases, with 9 bases between them. This CDR3 is CASSLAGISSYNEQFF. The CDR3 DNA reads TGTGCCAGCAGCTTAGCCGGGATCAGCTCCTACAATGAGCAGTTCTTC. Together with reference TRBV7-2 and TRBJ2-1, the CDR3 gives the full variable domain: GAGVSQSPSNKVTEKGKDVELRCDPISGHTALYWYRQSLGQGLEFLIYFQGNSAPDKSGLPSDRFSAERTGGSVSTLTIQRTQQEDSAVYLCASSLAGISSYNEQFFGPGTRLTVL.

This clonotype has at least ten counts. The chain couples TRBV12-3 or TRBV12-4 to TRBJ1-1; no clear D gene. The CDR3 sequence is 12 residues long. Trimming cost V 6 bases and J 4 bases, with 9 bases left between them. The CDR3 DNA sequence: TGTGCCAGCAGCCCTAGTCGCACTGAAGCTTTCTTT. Translating it yields CASSPSRTEAFF.

There are many counts of this clonotype. V usage is TRBV6-1 and J usage is TRBJ1-3; a possible D gene is TRBD1 (6 bases). This CDR3 comprises 14 residues. Per germline, CDR1 MNHNS and CDR2 SASEGT. With 4 bases removed from V and 4 bases from J, the gap between germline ends came to 11 bases. In DNA form, the CDR3 reads TGTGCCAGCAGTGGGACAGCCGGCGGAAACACCATATATTTT. Its translation: CASSGTAGGNTIYF.

The table lists this clonotype with a few counts. The chain uses TRBV19 and TRBJ2-1, with a tentative D call TRBD2 (6 bases). Germline loops: CDR1 LNHDA, CDR2 SQIVND (reference sequence). Trimming took 6 bases from V and 2 from J, leaving 14 bases between them. This CDR3 spans 15 amino acids. CDR3 residues: CASSRGLSTYNEQFF. In nucleotides, the CDR3 is TGTGCCAGTAGCCGGGGACTGTCAACCTACAATGAGCAGTTCTTC.